This is a list of T cell receptor beta chains from one sample in a study of cytomegalovirus exposure and HLA in healthy donors. Measured with immunoSEQ multiplex PCR; TCRdb has only the in-frame clones, and not every one. The table has roughly 180,000 clones, roughly 84% seen once. Sequencing used PBMCs. The receptors were gathered from a man aged 25 to 40 in good health and CMV-seronegative. The conserved cysteine and the conserved F or W are not part of the CDR3 here.

j_gene	v_gene	CDR3aa
TRBJ2-7	TRBV4-1	ASSQEGRTGDEQY
TRBJ2-7	TRBV27	ASSLYSGPPHGEQY
TRBJ2-3	TRBV14	ASSQTASSLTDTQY
TRBJ2-3	TRBV19	ASSIQAGKTDTQY
TRBJ2-7	TRBV5-1	ASSLSGGLDEQY
TRBJ2-7	TRBV6-1	ASSDNTGTYEQY
TRBJ1-4	TRBV6-1	ASSGGQPIPTNEKLF
TRBJ1-4	TRBV19	ASKKGAGEKLF
TRBJ2-5	TRBV5-4	ASSASGAGETQY
TRBJ1-2	TRBV27	ASSFPGYGYT
TRBJ2-7	TRBV9	ASSVGQGVYEQY
TRBJ2-1	TRBV6-1	ASSPTTGFTEQF
TRBJ1-3	TRBV7-9	SSRNQGSTIY
TRBJ1-4	TRBV27	ASSLTTGIGEKLF
TRBJ1-2	TRBV2	ASSRAIRDSANYGYT
TRBJ1-5	TRBV19	ASSLRTGPYLPQH
TRBJ2-1	TRBV9	ASSVSGRNYNEQF
TRBJ2-7	TRBV5-6	ASSLVRQAYYEQY
TRBJ2-7	TRBV7-9	ASSLRQGPPYEQY
TRBJ2-7	TRBV7-9	ASSLGYRYEQY
TRBJ2-7	TRBV11-2	ASSLVTGQFAYEQY
TRBJ2-5	TRBV5-1	ASSPLTDQETQY
TRBJ1-2	TRBV6-5	ASSYSTGGGYT
TRBJ1-5	TRBV19	ASSIARNSNQPQH
TRBJ2-1	TRBV7-8	ASSWRLAGAHEGYTNEQF
.	TRBV30	AWRGQGRYEQY
TRBJ2-2	TRBV7-6	ASSLVTSAGVSGELF
TRBJ2-7	TRBV9	ASSVGVGPYEQY
TRBJ1-3	TRBV6-5	ASSYSTGVGNTIY
TRBJ2-1	TRBV6-1	ASIDGGAAYNEQF
TRBJ1-1	TRBV21-1	ASSKPTDLNTEAF
TRBJ2-1	TRBV7-9	ASRLGGAEYNEQF
TRBJ2-7	TRBV2	ASSGSGSLGSEQY
TRBJ2-3	TRBV7-9	ASSSRGAGYADTQY
TRBJ1-5	TRBV11-2	ASSLDVSRGNQPQH
TRBJ2-5	TRBV5-5	ASSRPGGETQY
TRBJ1-5	TRBV9	ASSVGSGDNQPQH
TRBJ2-2	TRBV9	ASSVTSGTGGSGELF
TRBJ2-7	TRBV7-2	ASSLMTSGSLLYEQY
TRBJ2-3	TRBV9	ASSVALAGELYTQY
TRBJ2-7	TRBV4-2	ASSQDPGGWYEQY
TRBJ2-3	TRBV11-2	ASSLLGLAHTDTQY
TRBJ1-2	TRBV28	ASSTQGFGYT
TRBJ2-2	TRBV6-1	ASSDGQINTGELF
TRBJ1-1	TRBV6-5	ASSYRGQLNTEAF
TRBJ2-5	TRBV30	AWSVPLGLAGTWY
TRBJ1-2	TRBV27	ASSSADRTNYGYT
TRBJ2-7	TRBV4-1	ASSQANGYEQY